A single sample is the source of the 3 T cell receptor beta chains below, sequenced in a study of prognosis after radiotherapy for stage I lung cancer. Using two-round multiplex PCR, the authors amplified TCR beta CDR3 from genomic DNA. First-round PCR employed TRBV- and TRBJ-specific primers for each gene. TCRdb reanalysed the multiplex PCR reads using MiXCR and keeps one entry per CDR3 protein. This sample has 24,000 or so distinct CDR3 sequences; 40% occur once, and the top ten carry 20% to 25%. The sequencing here drew on PBMCs, taken before or after stereotactic body radiation therapy (not recorded which). All receptors derive from a donor aged 50 or older with non-small cell lung cancer.

This clonotype was recorded at least ten times. V is TRBV5-4 and J is TRBJ2-2, with 9 bases aligning to TRBD1. V shed 4 bases, J shed 2 bases, and the junction held 6 bases outside the gene matches. The CDR3 length is 16 residues. The germline V gene has CDR1 SGHNT and CDR2 YYREEE (reference sequence). The CDR3: CASSPRDRANTGELFF. Written as DNA, the CDR3 is TGTGCCAGCAGCCCCAGGGACAGGGCAAACACCGGGGAGCTGTTTTTT. Using reference TRBV5-4 and TRBJ2-2 for the parts outside the CDR3, the full variable domain is ETGVTQSPTHLIKTRGQQVTLRCSSQSGHNTVSWYQQALGQGPQFIFQYYREEENGRGNFPPRFSGLQFPNYSSELNVNALELDDSALYLCASSPRDRANTGELFFGEGSRLTVL.

This clonotype has ten or more counts. CDR3 amino acids: CASSRTSGQYNEQFF. In DNA form, the CDR3 reads TGTGCCAGCAGCCGGACTAGCGGTCAATACAATGAGCAGTTCTTC. The chain employs TRBV4-2 and TRBJ2-1, with 10 bases that match TRBD2. The V and J ends lost 4 bases and 4 bases, in that order; junction bases with no gene match: 4. The CDR3 is 15 amino acids. Germline V gene sequence: CDR1 LGHNA, CDR2 YNFKEQ.

This clonotype counts as medium-sized (0.01 to 0.1%). The chain uses TRBV12-3 or TRBV12-4 and TRBJ2-7; D unclear. V dropped 5 bases and J dropped 2 bases, with 10 bases sitting between them. The CDR3 runs to 13 residues. Here the CDR3 DNA reads TGTGCCAGCAGTGACGGCGCGGCCTACGAGCAGTACTTC. Protein sequence: CASSDGAAYEQYF.